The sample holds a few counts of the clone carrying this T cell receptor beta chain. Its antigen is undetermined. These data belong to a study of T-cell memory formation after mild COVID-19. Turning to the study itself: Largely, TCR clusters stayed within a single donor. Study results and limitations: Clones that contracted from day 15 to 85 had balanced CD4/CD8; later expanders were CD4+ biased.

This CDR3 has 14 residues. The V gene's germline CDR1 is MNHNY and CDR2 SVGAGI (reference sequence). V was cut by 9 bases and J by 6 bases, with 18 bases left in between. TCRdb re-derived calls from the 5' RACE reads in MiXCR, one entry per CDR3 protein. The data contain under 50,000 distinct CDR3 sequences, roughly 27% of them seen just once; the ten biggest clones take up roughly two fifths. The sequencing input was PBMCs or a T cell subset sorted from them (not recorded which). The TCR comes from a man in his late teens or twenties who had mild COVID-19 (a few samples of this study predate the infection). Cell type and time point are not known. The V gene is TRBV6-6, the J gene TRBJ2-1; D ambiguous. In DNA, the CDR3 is TGTGCCAGTCAAAGTTCCTACCCCCCCAATGAGCAGTTCTTC. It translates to CASQSSYPPNEQFF.